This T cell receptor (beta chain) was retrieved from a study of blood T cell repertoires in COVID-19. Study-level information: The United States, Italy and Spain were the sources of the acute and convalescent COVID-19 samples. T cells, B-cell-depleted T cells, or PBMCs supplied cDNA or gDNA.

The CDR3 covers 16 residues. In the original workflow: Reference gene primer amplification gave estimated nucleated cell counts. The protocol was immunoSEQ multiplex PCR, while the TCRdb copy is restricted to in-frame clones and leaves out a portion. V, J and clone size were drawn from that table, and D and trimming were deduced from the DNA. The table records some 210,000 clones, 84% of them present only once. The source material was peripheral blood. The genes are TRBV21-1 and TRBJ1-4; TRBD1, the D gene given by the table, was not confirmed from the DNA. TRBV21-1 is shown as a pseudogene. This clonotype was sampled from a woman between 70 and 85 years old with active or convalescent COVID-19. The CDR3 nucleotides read TGTGCCAGCAGCAACCCGGCTGGGACAGGGAATGAAAAACTGTTTTTT. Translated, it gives CASSNPAGTGNEKLFF.